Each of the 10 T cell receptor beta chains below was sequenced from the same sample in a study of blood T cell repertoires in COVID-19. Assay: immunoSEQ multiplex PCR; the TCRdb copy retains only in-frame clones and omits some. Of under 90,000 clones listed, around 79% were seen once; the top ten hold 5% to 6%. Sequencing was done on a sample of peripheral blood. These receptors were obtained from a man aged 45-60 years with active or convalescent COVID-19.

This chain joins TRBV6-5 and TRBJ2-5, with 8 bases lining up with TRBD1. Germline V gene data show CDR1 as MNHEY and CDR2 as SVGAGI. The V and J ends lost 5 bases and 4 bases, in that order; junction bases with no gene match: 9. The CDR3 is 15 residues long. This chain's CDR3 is CASSLRGRGRETQYF. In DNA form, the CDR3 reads TGTGCCAGCAGTCTCAGGGGGCGCGGTAGAGAGACCCAGTACTTC.

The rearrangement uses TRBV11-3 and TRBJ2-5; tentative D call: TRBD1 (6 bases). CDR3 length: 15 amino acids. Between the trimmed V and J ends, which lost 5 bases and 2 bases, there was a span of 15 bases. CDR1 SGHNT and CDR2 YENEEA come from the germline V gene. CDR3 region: CASSASGTRQETQYF. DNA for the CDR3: TGTGCCAGCAGCGCGTCCGGGACAAGGCAAGAGACCCAGTACTTC.

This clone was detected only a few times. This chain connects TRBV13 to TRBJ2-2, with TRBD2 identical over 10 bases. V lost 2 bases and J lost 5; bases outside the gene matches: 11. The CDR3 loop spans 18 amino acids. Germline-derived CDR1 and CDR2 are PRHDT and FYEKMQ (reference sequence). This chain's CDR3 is CASSLTASGGSSTGELFF. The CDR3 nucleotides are TGTGCCAGCAGCTTAACCGCTAGCGGGGGCTCAAGTACCGGGGAGCTGTTTTTT.

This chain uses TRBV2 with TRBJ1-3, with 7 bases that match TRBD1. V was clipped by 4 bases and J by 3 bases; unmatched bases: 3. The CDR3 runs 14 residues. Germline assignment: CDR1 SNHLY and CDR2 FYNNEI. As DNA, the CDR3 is TGTGCCAGCAGTGGCGACAGGGTTGGAAACACCATATATTTT. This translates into CASSGDRVGNTIYF. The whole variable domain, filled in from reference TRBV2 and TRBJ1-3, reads EPEVTQTPSHQVTQMGQEVILRCVPISNHLYFYWYRQILGQKVEFLVSFYNNEISEKSEIFDDQFSVERPDGSNFTLKIRSTKLEDSAMYFCASSGDRVGNTIYFGEGSWLTVV.

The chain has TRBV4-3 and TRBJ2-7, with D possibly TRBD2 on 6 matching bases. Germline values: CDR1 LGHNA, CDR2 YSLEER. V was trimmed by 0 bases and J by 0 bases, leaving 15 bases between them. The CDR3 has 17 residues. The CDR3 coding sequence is TGCGCCAGCAGCCAAGATTATCCGGGGGTGATCTCCTACGAGCAGTACTTC. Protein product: CASSQDYPGVISYEQYF.

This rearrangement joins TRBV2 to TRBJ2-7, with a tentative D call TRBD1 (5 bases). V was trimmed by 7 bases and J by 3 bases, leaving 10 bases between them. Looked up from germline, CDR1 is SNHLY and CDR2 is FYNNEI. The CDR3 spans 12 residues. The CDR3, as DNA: TGTGCCAGCACCGAGCAGGGCTACGAGCAGTACTTC. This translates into CASTEQGYEQYF.

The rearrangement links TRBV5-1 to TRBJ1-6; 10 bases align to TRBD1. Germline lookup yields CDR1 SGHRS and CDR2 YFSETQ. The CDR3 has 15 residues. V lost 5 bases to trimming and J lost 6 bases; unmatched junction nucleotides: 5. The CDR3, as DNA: TGCGCCAGCAGACGGGGACAGGGGCTTAATTCACCCCTCCACTTT. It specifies CASRRGQGLNSPLHF.

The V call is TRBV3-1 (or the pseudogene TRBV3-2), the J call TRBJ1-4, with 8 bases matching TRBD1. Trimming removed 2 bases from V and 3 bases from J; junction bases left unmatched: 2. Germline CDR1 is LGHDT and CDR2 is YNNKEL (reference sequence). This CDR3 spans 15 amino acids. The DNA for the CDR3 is TGTGCCAGCAGCCAAATGACAGGGGCTAATGAAAAACTGTTTTTT. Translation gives CASSQMTGANEKLFF.

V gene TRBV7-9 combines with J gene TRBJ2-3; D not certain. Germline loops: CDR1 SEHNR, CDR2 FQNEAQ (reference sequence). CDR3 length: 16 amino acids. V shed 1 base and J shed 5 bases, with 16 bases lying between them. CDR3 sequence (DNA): TGTGCCAGCAGCTTAGGCCGTAGCCCCCTACGAGATACGCAGTATTTT. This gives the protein CASSLGRSPLRDTQYF.

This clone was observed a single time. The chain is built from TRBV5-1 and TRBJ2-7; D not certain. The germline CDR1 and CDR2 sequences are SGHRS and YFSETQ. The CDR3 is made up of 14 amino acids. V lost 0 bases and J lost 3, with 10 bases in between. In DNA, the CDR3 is TGCGCCAGCAGCTTGGGGCAGGTCTACTACGAGCAGTACTTC. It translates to CASSLGQVYYEQYF.